This T cell receptor beta chain was sequenced in a study of PD-1 blockade in classical Hodgkin lymphoma (dated by TCRdb to between 2020 and 2021). Looking at the study overall: Nivolumab dosing was 3 mg/kg intravenously every 2 weeks, continuing until either disease progression or unacceptable toxicity. The study used CyTOF and TCR beta sequencing to define a peripheral blood immune signature of response to PD-1 blockade in classical Hodgkin lymphoma. What the research found in general, with its limitations: Diversity was lower in patients who began nivolumab less than 1 year after ASCT, so these patients were left out of later analyses to avoid confounding by immune reconstitution. By C4D1, a significant rise was seen in CD4+ TCR diversity but not in CD8+ TCR diversity (p=0.0027 vs p=0.16), and the rise was most apparent among complete responders (p=0.02). Trial patients achieving complete response had baseline diversity similar to newly diagnosed patients, whereas partial responders and progressors had significantly lower diversity. The study covered only a single clinical trial cohort, and the causes of the repertoire differences, possibly disease activity or prior therapy, were still not defined. Baseline TCR diversity was reported to be lower in newly diagnosed patients than in healthy donors and to be lower still in relapsed/refractory patients.

A note on this clone: Its antigen specificity is not known. The record has no base qualities; no much larger clone is one base away.

The Qiagen DNeasy kit was used to extract genomic DNA from unsorted PBMCs and from the negatively selected CD4+ and CD8+ fractions. Amplification of TCR beta CDR3 regions was done by immunoSEQ multiplex PCR with primers that anneal to V and J segments. Amplification bias was minimized using a synthetic immune receptor repertoire, and residual bias was removed computationally after sequencing. Per the authors' processing: Repertoire diversity was quantified as the Shannon entropy index using custom Python scripts. Unsorted, CD4+ and CD8+ repertoires were analyzed separately, except in combined analyses where CD4+ and CD8+ sequences were merged in silico. A clone was considered expanded if an increase in frequency of at least 2-fold after treatment relative to C1D1 was found, and a pseudocount of 0.5 was applied to clones undetected at baseline. Singleton clones were defined as clones with 0 or 1 copy at C1D1, and non-singleton clones were defined as clones with 2 or more copies. Clones expanded in unsorted samples were assigned a CD4+, CD8+ or unknown annotation through matching of protein sequences in sorted samples from the same patient. Wilcoxon tests on paired samples were used to test changes in diversity from C1D1 to C4D1. The table comes from immuneACCESS by way of TCRdb, which keeps in-frame sequences with V and J called. Part of the clones is missing from these tables; in studies checked, under half for an unresolved V gene and the rest for unknown reasons. Clonal size and the V and J genes are those of that table, whereas D and trimming came from the DNA. The sample table holds about 97,000 clones, of which over 80% were seen once. The ten top clones hold 12% of the sample.

Reading the label with the study, this specimen's time point is: cycle 1 day 1 (C1D1), immediately before nivolumab initiation. All trial patients had relapsed after autologous stem cell transplantation, with cohorts A, B and C differing in prior brentuximab vedotin exposure. The trial cohort was composed of approximately 60 patients with relapsed/refractory classical Hodgkin lymphoma, for whom complete response, partial response or progressive disease was recorded as best overall response. Single-agent nivolumab was administered to trial patients in the multi-cohort phase II CheckMate 205 trial. An independent review committee assessed best overall response by applying the 2007 International Working Group response criteria. Trial PBMCs were obtained immediately prior to nivolumab initiation (C1D1) and on therapy at cycle 2 day 1 and cycle 4 day 1. Peripheral blood was collected in 8 mL Vacutainer Cell Preparation Tubes, from which PBMCs were isolated by centrifugation and then cryopreserved.

V gives up 6 bases and J gives up 4 bases, and the segment between their germline ends measures 6 bases. The germline V gene gives CDR1 as ENHRY and CDR2 as SYGVKD. Inclusive of the bounding cysteine and phenylalanine, the CDR3 is 11 residues long. This entry keeps only the CDR3 DNA: 33 bases, framed from base 1. This sequence originates from a human donor with classical Hodgkin lymphoma. This sample comprised peripheral blood mononuclear cells (PBMCs), obtained at baseline. Recombination connected TRBV10-3 to TRBJ1-1; the D segment cannot be called with confidence. The CDR3 protein is CAISRGTEAFF. The DNA reads TGTGCCATCAGCCGTGGCACTGAAGCTTTCTTT.